The rows below give T cell receptor beta chains drawn from one sample of a study of T cells after yellow fever vaccination. TCRdb independently ran MiXCR on the 5' RACE reads; one entry per CDR3 protein. The table records approximately 260,000 distinct CDR3 sequences, roughly 5.2% of them present only once. Sequenced material: CD4+ T cells sorted from PBMCs, taken on the day of the yellow fever booster vaccination. Receptors originate from a man between 18 and 35 years old who received the YFV17D yellow fever vaccine. The CDR3 runs from the conserved cysteine through the conserved F or W. Not every row has a clone size; where given, it reads once, few, many or a size class.

abundance: few
v_gene: TRBV12-3/TRBV12-4
CDR3aa: CASSFYGRSNQPQHF

abundance: NA
v_gene: TRBV19
CDR3aa: CASSLRQGHNEQFF

abundance: many
v_gene: TRBV10-3
CDR3aa: CAISVGQDYGYTF

abundance: NA
v_gene: TRBV4-3
CDR3aa: CASSQDGRPHYEQYF

abundance: NA
v_gene: TRBV5-1
CDR3aa: CASSLGATGNTYEQYF

abundance: few
v_gene: TRBV5-1
CDR3aa: CASSSLGGNNEQFF

abundance: few
v_gene: TRBV2
CDR3aa: CASSADRGVMAFF

abundance: few
v_gene: TRBV7-2
CDR3aa: CASSLVQGGYEQYF

abundance: NA
v_gene: TRBV21-1
CDR3aa: CASSKDRGGSSSPLHF

abundance: NA
v_gene: TRBV27
CDR3aa: CASSKRDGLAKNIQYF

abundance: many
v_gene: TRBV11-1
CDR3aa: CASRGFTDTQYF

abundance: many
v_gene: TRBV9
CDR3aa: CASSARGGLNTEAFF

abundance: NA
v_gene: TRBV18
CDR3aa: CASSPPMVQETQYF

abundance: NA
v_gene: TRBV6-5
CDR3aa: CASKVGGSAGGPGETQYF

abundance: few
v_gene: TRBV12-5
CDR3aa: CASGFFSSIQGTSYEQYF

abundance: many
v_gene: TRBV20-1
CDR3aa: CSVYRPLGSYEQYF

abundance: few
v_gene: TRBV6-2/TRBV6-3
CDR3aa: CASSTLPGQGTLQYF

abundance: many
v_gene: TRBV5-6
CDR3aa: CASSLVAGGSETQYF

abundance: few
v_gene: TRBV4-1
CDR3aa: CASSQRGVGETQYF

abundance: NA
v_gene: TRBV5-1
CDR3aa: CASSGTGGLGQETQYF

abundance: NA
v_gene: TRBV7-2
CDR3aa: CASSLEMGSAKNIQYF

abundance: many
v_gene: TRBV12-3/TRBV12-4
CDR3aa: CASSLGEYYEQYF

abundance: few
v_gene: TRBV24-1
CDR3aa: CATRGRSGELFF

abundance: NA
v_gene: TRBV7-3
CDR3aa: CASSPDRTSYEQYF

abundance: NA
v_gene: TRBV28
CDR3aa: CASGQGGRTGELFF

abundance: many
v_gene: TRBV7-9
CDR3aa: CASSHSAGATANYGYTF

abundance: NA
v_gene: TRBV9
CDR3aa: CASSVGNGVGDTQYF

abundance: many
v_gene: TRBV4-1
CDR3aa: CASSPGPWSDNEQYF

abundance: once
v_gene: TRBV10-3
CDR3aa: CAIMGGRSGNTIYF

abundance: NA
v_gene: TRBV11-2
CDR3aa: CASSLDGIRNEQFF

abundance: NA
v_gene: TRBV4-1
CDR3aa: CASSQGTPSSGNTIYF

abundance: many
v_gene: TRBV25-1
CDR3aa: CASRPGQNYGYTF

abundance: NA
v_gene: TRBV20-1
CDR3aa: CSAAGTGGYNEQFF

abundance: NA
v_gene: TRBV7-2
CDR3aa: CASSLVESNYGYTF

abundance: few
v_gene: TRBV12-3/TRBV12-4
CDR3aa: CASSGAGGPRQETQYF

abundance: many
v_gene: TRBV7-2
CDR3aa: CASSKQGADYGYTF

abundance: many
v_gene: TRBV7-2
CDR3aa: CASTQLAGGPSYNEQFF

abundance: many
v_gene: TRBV5-1
CDR3aa: CASSSVGTSEETQYF

abundance: few
v_gene: TRBV20-1
CDR3aa: CSARAFGGLFF

abundance: few
v_gene: TRBV4-1
CDR3aa: CASSQGRHSGANVLTF

abundance: few
v_gene: TRBV6-2/TRBV6-3
CDR3aa: CASRQGQSPQPQHF

abundance: few
v_gene: TRBV6-5
CDR3aa: CASSKDGYYEQYF